A single T cell receptor beta chain is shown here with its context. Antigen specificity is unknown. This entry comes from a study of radiotherapy plus CTLA-4 blockade in lung cancer. The method was immunoSEQ multiplex PCR; TCRdb's version includes in-frame clones alone and lacks a portion of them. The table includes some 32,000 clones, more than 80% detected once. General study results and limits: Reportedly, early blood T cell clone dynamics best predicted response, with interferon-beta.

The CDR3 totals 15 residues. V was trimmed by 0 bases and J by 3 bases, leaving 10 bases between them. The germline V gene encodes CDR1 SGHRS and CDR2 YFSETQ. Source: peripheral blood, taken from a patient treated with radiotherapy plus ipilimumab. The chain employs TRBV5-1 and TRBJ2-1, with a possible D match to TRBD1 (5 bases). This sequence was found in a human donor with non-small cell lung cancer that progressed on radiotherapy plus ipilimumab. CDR3 bases: TGCGCCAGCAGCTTGGACAGGACAAGCTACAATGAGCAGTTCTTC. Translation: CASSLDRTSYNEQFF.